Following are 14 T cell receptor beta chains from one sample sequenced in a study of shared clonotypes between healthy human individuals (TCRdb year 2020). The library relied on the immunoSEQ multiplex PCR assay. Imported from immuneACCESS, the table was reduced by TCRdb to in-frame sequences with V and J called. These copies leave out some clones; in studies compared against another copy, an unresolved V gene accounts for under half, and the cause of the remainder is not known. Across this sample there are 780,000 or so clones, with 72% seen only once. The ten largest clones represent approximately 1.7% of the sample. Sequencing was performed on memory CD4+ T cells sorted from blood. Reading the label with the study, this specimen's cell subset or site is: CD45RA-negative fraction. The source of these receptors is a woman aged 25 to 39 in good health.

This chain connects TRBV18 to TRBJ2-7; either TRBD1 or TRBD2 may fit D (5 bases each). The CDR3 spans 14 residues. Germline V CDR1 and CDR2: KGHSH, LQKENI. V shed 4 bases and J shed 0 bases, with 10 bases lying between them. The CDR3 nucleotides are TGTGCCAGCTCACAGGGGACCCACTCCTACGAGCAGTACTTC. This encodes CASSQGTHSYEQYF.

The chain recombines TRBV7-8 with TRBJ2-7, with 9 positions matching TRBD2. CDR3 length: 15 amino acids. In germline, CDR1 is SGHVS, CDR2 FQNEAQ. V lost 4 bases to trimming and J lost 3 bases; unmatched junction nucleotides: 7. The CDR3 nucleotides read TGTGCCAGCAGCTCGAGACTAGCGGATCACTACGAGCAGTACTTC. Residues: CASSSRLADHYEQYF.

V gene TRBV18 combines with J gene TRBJ2-7, with 9 bases that match TRBD2. The CDR3 has 15 residues. With 3 bases clipped from V and 5 bases from J, the junction kept 8 bases outside the gene matches. Per the germline V gene, CDR1 is KGHSH and CDR2 is LQKENI. As DNA, the CDR3 is TGTGCCAGCTCACCGACCGTAGCGGGGGACGACGAGCAGTACTTC. Encoded protein: CASSPTVAGDDEQYF.

The J gene is TRBJ2-7, the V gene TRBV5-6, with D uncertain. This CDR3 has 16 residues. Germline V gene lookup returns CDR1 SGHDT and CDR2 YYEEEE. The V and J ends lost 0 bases and 0 bases respectively, with 13 bases between them. The DNA for the CDR3 is TGTGCCAGCAGCTTGGTATCAGCGAAGAGCTCCTACGAGCAGTACTTC. It encodes CASSLVSAKSSYEQYF.

This clone was detected a few times. The genes are TRBV5-1 and TRBJ2-1; tentatively, D is TRBD1 (6 bases). Germline assignment: CDR1 SGHRS and CDR2 YFSETQ. The V end was cut by 3 bases, the J end by 0 bases, with 19 bases between. The CDR3 runs 18 residues. DNA for the CDR3: TGCGCCAGCAGCTCGACCGTTTGGACGGACAGCTCCTACAATGAGCAGTTCTTC. It specifies CASSSTVWTDSSYNEQFF. Based on the CDR3 plus reference TRBV5-1 and TRBJ2-1, the full variable domain is KAGVTQTPRYLIKTRGQQVTLSCSPISGHRSVSWYQQTPGQGLQFLFEYFSETQRNKGNFPGRFSGRQFSNSRSEMNVSTLELGDSALYLCASSSTVWTDSSYNEQFFGPGTRLTVL.

CDR3 nucleotides: TGTGCCAGCAGCTTGGCAGGGGCGCTCCCTAACTATGGCTACACCTTC. This translates into CASSLAGALPNYGYTF. V gene TRBV5-6 combines with J gene TRBJ1-2; possible D gene TRBD1, 6 bases. In germline, CDR1 is SGHDT, CDR2 YYEEEE. Trimming stripped 0 bases from V and 0 bases from J, with 12 bases between. There are 16 residues in the CDR3.

The gene calls are TRBV5-4 and TRBJ1-2; 8 positions agree with TRBD1. Trimming at V came to 4 bases and at J to 2 bases, leaving 16 bases not matched to a gene. Germline V gene lookup returns CDR1 SGHNT and CDR2 YYREEE (reference sequence). This CDR3 is 18 amino acids long. The CDR3 coding sequence is TGTGCCAGCAGCAGAGAGTTGGCGTCAGGGGGCAGGAACTATGGCTACACCTTC. Its translation: CASSRELASGGRNYGYTF.

V gene TRBV2 combines with J gene TRBJ2-1; possibly TRBD1 for D (5 bases). V was pared by 6 bases and J by 5 bases, with 14 bases between. Germline V gene data show CDR1 as SNHLY and CDR2 as FYNNEI. The CDR3 is made up of 14 amino acids. The CDR3: CASRRQPEHNEQFF. CDR3 DNA: TGTGCCAGCAGGAGACAGCCCGAACACAATGAGCAGTTCTTC.

This clone was counted only a few times. This chain links TRBV6-6 with TRBJ1-5, with a tentative D call TRBD1 (5 bases). Germline lookup yields CDR1 MNHNY and CDR2 SVGAGI (reference sequence). The V and J ends lost 2 bases and 6 bases respectively, with 8 bases between them. This CDR3 has 13 amino acids. The CDR3 region is CASSYTGPQPQHF. DNA of the CDR3: TGTGCCAGCAGTTACACAGGCCCTCAGCCCCAGCATTTT.

The chain couples TRBV10-1 to TRBJ1-3; a possible D gene is TRBD1 (6 bases). CDR1 and CDR2 (germline): WNHNN, SYGVQD (reference sequence). This CDR3 is built from 15 residues. Trimming shortened V by 6 bases and J by 0 bases, and 12 bases separated the two germline ends. CDR3 protein: CASRGGRSSGNTIYF. The CDR3 nucleotides are TGCGCCAGCAGAGGGGGTCGAAGCTCTGGAAACACCATATATTTT.

The rearrangement joins TRBV5-1 to TRBJ1-1, with a weak D call TRBD1 (6 bases). V lost 5 bases to trimming and J lost 1 base, with 9 bases between them. This CDR3 is 13 amino acids long. The germline CDR1 and CDR2 sequences are SGHRS and YFSETQ. CDR3: CASSQGSNTEAFF. The DNA for the CDR3 is TGCGCCAGCAGTCAGGGGTCGAACACTGAAGCTTTCTTT. Looking up the rest from reference TRBV5-1 and TRBJ1-1 gives the full variable domain: KAGVTQTPRYLIKTRGQQVTLSCSPISGHRSVSWYQQTPGQGLQFLFEYFSETQRNKGNFPGRFSGRQFSNSRSEMNVSTLELGDSALYLCASSQGSNTEAFFGQGTRLTVV.

This chain connects TRBV2 to TRBJ2-3; no reliable D call. Germline CDR1 and CDR2: SNHLY and FYNNEI. The germline V and J ends were trimmed by 6 bases and 6 bases, with 16 bases remaining between them. This CDR3 is 14 amino acids long. CDR3: CASSLSPAPDTQYF. Written as DNA, the CDR3 is TGTGCCAGCAGCCTTAGTCCTGCTCCGGATACGCAGTATTTT.

The chain combines TRBV7-2 with TRBJ2-1; TRBD2 matches 9 bases. CDR3 length equals 17 residues. The V segment lost 4 bases and the J segment 0 bases; nucleotides outside the gene matches: 7. Germline CDR1 and CDR2: SGHTA and FQGNSA. CDR3 amino acids: CASSYYYSGGSYNEQFF. CDR3 nucleotides: TGTGCCAGCAGCTATTACTATAGCGGGGGCTCCTACAATGAGCAGTTCTTC. Full variable domain (rest looked up from reference TRBV7-2 and TRBJ2-1): GAGVSQSPSNKVTEKGKDVELRCDPISGHTALYWYRQSLGQGLEFLIYFQGNSAPDKSGLPSDRFSAERTGGSVSTLTIQRTQQEDSAVYLCASSYYYSGGSYNEQFFGPGTRLTVL.

The gene calls are TRBV7-8 and TRBJ2-3; D may be TRBD1 or TRBD2 (5 bases each). This CDR3 contains 16 residues. V lost 3 bases and J 2 bases, leaving 15 bases between the germline ends. Germline V lookup: CDR1 SGHVS, CDR2 FQNEAQ. Here the CDR3 reads CASSFGLGVNTDTQYF. Written as DNA, the CDR3 is TGTGCCAGCAGCTTTGGTCTGGGGGTAAACACAGATACGCAGTATTTT. The full variable domain, in which reference TRBV7-8 and TRBJ2-3 provide the parts outside the CDR3, is GAGVSQSPRYKVAKRGQDVALRCDPISGHVSLFWYQQALGQGPEFLTYFQNEAQLDKSGLPSDRFFAERPEGSVSTLKIQRTQQEDSAVYLCASSFGLGVNTDTQYFGPGTRLTVL.